Shown below are 5 T cell receptor beta chains from a single sample sequenced in a study of blood T cell repertoires in COVID-19. The protocol was immunoSEQ multiplex PCR, while the TCRdb copy is restricted to in-frame clones and leaves out a portion. Of about 400,000 clones in the sample, around 90% were seen once. Sequences were obtained from PBMCs or T cells enriched from blood (not recorded which). The source is a woman between 35 and 50 years old with acute COVID-19.

J is TRBJ1-6 and V is TRBV7-9, with D tentatively TRBD1 (5 bases). The CDR3 totals 16 residues. Germline values: CDR1 SEHNR, CDR2 FQNEAQ (reference sequence). V gave up 5 bases and J gave up 1 base, with 12 bases separating them. The CDR3 nucleotides are TGTGCCAGCAGCCCTCCCCGGGGGTCCTATAATTCACCCCTCCACTTT. Its translation: CASSPPRGSYNSPLHF. The whole variable domain, filled in from reference TRBV7-9 and TRBJ1-6, reads DTGVSQNPRHKITKRGQNVTFRCDPISEHNRLYWYRQTLGQGPEFLTYFQNEAQLEKSRLLSDRFSAERPKGSFSTLEIQRTEQGDSAMYLCASSPPRGSYNSPLHFGNGTRLTVT.

This rearrangement joins TRBV14 to TRBJ2-1; D not resolved. The CDR3 sequence is 12 residues long. The V gene lost 1 base and the J gene lost 12 bases, with 10 bases spanning the gap. Germline-derived CDR1 and CDR2 are SGHDN and FVKESK. The CDR3 reads CASSQVMSVQFF. The CDR3 nucleotides are TGTGCCAGCAGCCAAGTTATGAGTGTGCAGTTCTTC.

This clone occurred once. The chain couples TRBV10-3 to TRBJ1-1; tentative D call: TRBD1 (6 bases). V shed 2 bases and J shed 0 bases, with 16 bases lying between them. Germline V gene sequence: CDR1 ENHRY, CDR2 SYGVKD. This CDR3 comprises 17 residues. The CDR3 reads CAISERETGELNTEAFF. The CDR3 DNA reads as TGTGCCATCAGTGAGAGGGAGACAGGTGAATTGAACACTGAAGCTTTCTTT.

The chain employs TRBV10-2 and TRBJ1-2; TRBD1 agrees at 10 bases. Germline CDR1 reads WSHSY; CDR2 reads SAAADI. The CDR3 is 15 residues long. The ends lost 6 bases at V and 2 bases at J; junction bases unmatched: 6. The CDR3 region is CASRRPGQGNYGYTF. The DNA for the CDR3 is TGCGCCAGCAGACGCCCGGGACAGGGGAACTATGGCTACACCTTC.

The V and J genes are TRBV6-5 and TRBJ1-6; D gene unclear. Trimming took off 2 bases at V and 10 bases at J, with 12 bases between the two ends. This CDR3 has 14 residues. Germline CDR1 MNHEY, CDR2 SVGAGI. This CDR3 is CASSYEALGSPLHF. The CDR3 nucleotides are TGTGCCAGCAGTTACGAGGCTTTAGGATCACCCCTCCACTTT.